This T cell receptor beta chain was sequenced during a study of beta chain features in type 1 diabetes. This CDR3 spans 15 amino acids. Germline CDR1 is SGHDN and CDR2 is FVKESK. Trimming cost V 0 bases and J 9 bases, with 16 bases left between them. TCRB transcripts that were expressed got sequenced, as all of the isolated RNA had been reverse transcribed. Sequenced naive, central memory and regulatory T cell samples produced an average of about 3.57 million reads. Libraries were prepared by immunoSEQ multiplex PCR; TCRdb keeps only in-frame clonotypes and omits some of them. The table has approximately 360,000 clones, approximately 12% seen once. Study-level findings and limits: Type 1 diabetes patients had fewer VDJ junction insertions and more deletions. In patients and controls equally, PCR might favor templates that are shorter. Across all four CD4+ subsets, people with type 1 diabetes showed modestly shorter TCRB CDR3s.

Each of the CD4+ naive, central memory, regulatory and stem cell-like memory populations was sorted via CD45RO/CCR7/CD25/CD127/CD95/CD27. This clone was picked up a small number of times. Its antigen is not known. The material sequenced was naive CD4+ T cells from blood. The receptor's source is a young woman with type 1 diabetes. The rearrangement links TRBV14 to TRBJ2-3; D is possibly TRBD2 (6 bases). The DNA for the CDR3 is TGTGCCAGCAGCCAAGACCGTCGGGGGTGGAGGACGCAGTATTTT. It encodes CASSQDRRGWRTQYF. Together with reference TRBV14 and TRBJ2-3, the CDR3 gives the full variable domain: EAGVTQFPSHSVIEKGQTVTLRCDPISGHDNLYWYRRVMGKEIKFLLHFVKESKQDESGMPNNRFLAERTGGTYSTLKVQPAELEDSGVYFCASSQDRRGWRTQYFGPGTRLTVL.